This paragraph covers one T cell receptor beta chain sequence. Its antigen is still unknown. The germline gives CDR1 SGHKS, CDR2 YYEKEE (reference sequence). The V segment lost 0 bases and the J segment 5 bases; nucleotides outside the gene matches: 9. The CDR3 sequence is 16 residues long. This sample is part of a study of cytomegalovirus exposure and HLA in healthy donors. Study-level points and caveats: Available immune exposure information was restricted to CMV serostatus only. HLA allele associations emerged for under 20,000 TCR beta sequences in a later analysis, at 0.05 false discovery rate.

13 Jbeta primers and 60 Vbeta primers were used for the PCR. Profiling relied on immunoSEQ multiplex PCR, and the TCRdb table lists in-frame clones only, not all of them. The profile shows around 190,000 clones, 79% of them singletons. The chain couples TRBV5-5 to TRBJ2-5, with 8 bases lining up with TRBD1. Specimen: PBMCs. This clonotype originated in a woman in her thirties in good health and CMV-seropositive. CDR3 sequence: CASSLVQTGDGETQYF. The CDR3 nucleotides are TGTGCCAGCAGCTTGGTGCAGACAGGGGATGGGGAGACCCAGTACTTC.